Sequencing of this T cell receptor (beta chain) was carried out in a study of control samples from healthy donors and cancer patients. Profiled with immunoSEQ multiplex PCR; TCRdb holds only in-frame clones, not every one. The profile shows approximately 100,000 clones, 90% of them singletons. With V trimmed by 3 bases and J by 7 bases, 13 bases remained unmatched. This CDR3 comprises 16 residues. CDR1 and CDR2 from the germline V gene are DFQATT and SNEGSKA (reference sequence). The chain couples TRBV20-1 to TRBJ2-2; 8 bases are a match to TRBD1. Material for sequencing was blood. This clonotype originated in a woman aged 18 to 35 in good health. CDR3 DNA: TGCAGTGCTAGTGGTCGGCAGGGGGCAAATATCGGGGAGCTGTTTTTT. Protein product: CSASGRQGANIGELFF.